The clone carrying this TCR beta chain was seen more than once but under ten times. Its target is not known. The V end was cut by 3 bases, the J end by 5 bases, with 9 bases between. Germline CDR1 and CDR2: SGHRS and YFSETQ. This CDR3 region has 13 residues. This sample was taken from a study of identical twins. TCRdb itself ran the 5' RACE reads through MiXCR, one entry per CDR3 protein. The repertoire holds about 530,000 distinct CDR3 sequences, around 20% seen once, with around 0.47% in the top ten. Whole-study findings and limits: While abundant cord blood beta clonotypes carried fewer insertions, memory repertoires showed no such pattern. Weaker excess sharing between twins was seen in beta out-of-frame sequences. An excess of low generation probability was shown by twin-shared out-of-frame alpha sequences.

The same specimen was also included in a second study, on yellow fever vaccine responses in identical twins.

The specimen was CD4+ T cells sorted from blood. The clonotype originates from a woman in her late teens or twenties in good health. The chain has TRBV5-1 and TRBJ2-1, with D tentatively TRBD2 (5 bases). The CDR3 DNA reads TGCGCCAGCAGCTCCGGACTCGACAATGAGCAGTTCTTC. It encodes CASSSGLDNEQFF.